This TCR beta chain was sequenced in a study of blood T cell repertoires in COVID-19. Sequencing was performed with immunoSEQ multiplex PCR; in TCRdb, only in-frame clones are kept and a portion is missing. The top ten clones hold 3% to 4% of a sample with a few hundred thousand clones, around 90% of them seen once. The V gene end was trimmed by 0 bases and the J gene end by 0 bases; junction bases not matched to a gene: 4. Germline V gene lookup returns CDR1 LNHNV and CDR2 YYDKDF (reference sequence). The CDR3 length is 17 residues. V is TRBV15 and J is TRBJ2-2, with 7 bases matching TRBD1. The clonotype originates from a woman aged 55-69 years with COVID-19, enrolled during active disease. The sample comprised peripheral blood. Here the CDR3 DNA reads TGTGCCACCAGCAGAGATTACAGGGGTGCGAACACCGGGGAGCTGTTTTTT. Protein: CATSRDYRGANTGELFF.